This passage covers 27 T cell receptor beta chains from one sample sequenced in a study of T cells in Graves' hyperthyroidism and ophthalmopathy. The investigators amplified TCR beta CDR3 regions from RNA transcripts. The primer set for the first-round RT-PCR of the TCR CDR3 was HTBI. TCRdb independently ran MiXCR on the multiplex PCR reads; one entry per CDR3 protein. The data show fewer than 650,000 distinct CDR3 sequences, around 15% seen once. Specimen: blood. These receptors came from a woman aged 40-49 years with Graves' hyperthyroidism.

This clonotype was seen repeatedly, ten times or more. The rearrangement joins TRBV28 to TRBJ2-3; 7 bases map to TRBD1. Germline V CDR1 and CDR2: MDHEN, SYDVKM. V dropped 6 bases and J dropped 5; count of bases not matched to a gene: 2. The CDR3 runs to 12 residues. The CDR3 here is CASRRGQDTQYF. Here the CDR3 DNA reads TGTGCCAGCAGGAGGGGGCAAGATACGCAGTATTTT.

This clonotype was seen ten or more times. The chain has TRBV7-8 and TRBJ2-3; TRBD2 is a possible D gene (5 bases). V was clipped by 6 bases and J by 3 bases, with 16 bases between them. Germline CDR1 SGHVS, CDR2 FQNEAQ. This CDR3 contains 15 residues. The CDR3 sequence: CASSQLEGVTDTQYF. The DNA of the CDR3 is TGTGCCAGCAGTCAATTAGAGGGAGTAACAGATACGCAGTATTTT.

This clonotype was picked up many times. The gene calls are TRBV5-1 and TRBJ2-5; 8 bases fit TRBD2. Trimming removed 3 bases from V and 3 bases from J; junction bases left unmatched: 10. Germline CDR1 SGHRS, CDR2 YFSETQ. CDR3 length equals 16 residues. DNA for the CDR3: TGCGCCAGCAGCTCCGCCCCGACTAGCGCGAAAGAGACCCAGTACTTC. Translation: CASSSAPTSAKETQYF.

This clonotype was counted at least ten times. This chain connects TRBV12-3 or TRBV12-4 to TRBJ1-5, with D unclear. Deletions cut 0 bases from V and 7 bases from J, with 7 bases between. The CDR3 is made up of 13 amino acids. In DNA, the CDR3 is TGTGCCAGCAGTTTAGCGCTGGGGCAGCCCCAGCATTTT. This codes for CASSLALGQPQHF.

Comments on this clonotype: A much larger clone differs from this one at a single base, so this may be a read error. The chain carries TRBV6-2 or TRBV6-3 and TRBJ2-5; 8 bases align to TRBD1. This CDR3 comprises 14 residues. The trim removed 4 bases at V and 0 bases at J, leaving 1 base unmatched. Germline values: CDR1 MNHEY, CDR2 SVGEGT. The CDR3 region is CASSWGQDQETQYF. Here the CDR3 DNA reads TGTGCCAGCAGTTGGGGACAGGACCAAGAGACCCAGTACTTC.

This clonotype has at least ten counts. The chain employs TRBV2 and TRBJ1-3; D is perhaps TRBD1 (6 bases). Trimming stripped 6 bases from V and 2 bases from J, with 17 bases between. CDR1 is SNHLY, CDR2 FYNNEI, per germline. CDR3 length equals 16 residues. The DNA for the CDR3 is TGTGCCAGCAGCCCGGACAGCATCATAGCTGGAAACACCATATATTTT. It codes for CASSPDSIIAGNTIYF.

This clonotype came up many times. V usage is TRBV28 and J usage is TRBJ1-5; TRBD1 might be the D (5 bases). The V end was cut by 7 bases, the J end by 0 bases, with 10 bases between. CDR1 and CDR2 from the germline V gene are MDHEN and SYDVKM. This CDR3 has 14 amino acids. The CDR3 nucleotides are TGTGCCAGCACCCGGGACCCTAGCAATCAGCCCCAGCATTTT. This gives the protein CASTRDPSNQPQHF.

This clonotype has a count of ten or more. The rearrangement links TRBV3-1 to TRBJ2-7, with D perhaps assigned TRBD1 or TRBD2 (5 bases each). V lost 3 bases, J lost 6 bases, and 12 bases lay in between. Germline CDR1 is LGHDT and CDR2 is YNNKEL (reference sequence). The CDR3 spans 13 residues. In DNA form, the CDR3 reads TGTGCCAGCAGCCAGGGGACCCCCCCCGAGCAGTACTTC. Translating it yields CASSQGTPPEQYF.

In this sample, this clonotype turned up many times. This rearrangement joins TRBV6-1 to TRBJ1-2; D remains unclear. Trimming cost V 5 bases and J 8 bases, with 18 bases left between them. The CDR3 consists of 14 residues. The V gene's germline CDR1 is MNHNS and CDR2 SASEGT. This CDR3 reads CASSSWGGLDGYTF. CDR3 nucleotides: TGTGCCAGCAGTTCCTGGGGTGGGCTGGACGGCTACACCTTC.

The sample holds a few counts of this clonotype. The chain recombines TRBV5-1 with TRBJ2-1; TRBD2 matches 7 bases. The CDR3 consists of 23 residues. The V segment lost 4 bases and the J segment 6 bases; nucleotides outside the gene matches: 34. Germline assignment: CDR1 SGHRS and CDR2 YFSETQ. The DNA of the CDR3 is TGCGCCAGCAGCCCTGGACTAGGGACGGAGTATTCACCCGAGGGAACGGGGCGCAATGAGCAGTTCTTC. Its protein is CASSPGLGTEYSPEGTGRNEQFF.

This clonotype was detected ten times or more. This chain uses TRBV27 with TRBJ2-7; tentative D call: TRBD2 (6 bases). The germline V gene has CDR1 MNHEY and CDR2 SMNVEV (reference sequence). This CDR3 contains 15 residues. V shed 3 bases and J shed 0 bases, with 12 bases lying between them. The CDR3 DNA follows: TGTGCCAGCAGTTTTAACCGGGAGAGCTCCTACGAGCAGTACTTC. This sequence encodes CASSFNRESSYEQYF.

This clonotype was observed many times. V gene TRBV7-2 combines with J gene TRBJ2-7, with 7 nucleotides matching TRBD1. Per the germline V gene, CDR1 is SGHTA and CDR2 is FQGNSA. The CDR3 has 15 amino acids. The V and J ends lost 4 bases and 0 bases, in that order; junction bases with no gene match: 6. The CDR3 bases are TGTGCCAGCAGCTCAGGGGGTCTAAGCTCCTACGAGCAGTACTTC. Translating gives CASSSGGLSSYEQYF.

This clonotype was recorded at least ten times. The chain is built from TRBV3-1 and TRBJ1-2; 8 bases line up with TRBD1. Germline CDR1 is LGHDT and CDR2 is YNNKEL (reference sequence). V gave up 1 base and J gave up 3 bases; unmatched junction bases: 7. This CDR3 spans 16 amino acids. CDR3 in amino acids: CASSQGSAGGYYGYTF. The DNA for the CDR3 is TGTGCCAGCAGCCAAGGATCTGCAGGGGGCTACTATGGCTACACCTTC. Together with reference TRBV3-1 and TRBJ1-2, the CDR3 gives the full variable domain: DTAVSQTPKYLVTQMGNDKSIKCEQNLGHDTMYWYKQDSKKFLKIMFSYNNKELIINETVPNRFSPKSPDKAHLNLHINSLELGDSAVYFCASSQGSAGGYYGYTFGSGTRLTVV.

The CDR3 loop reads CASSLDSAPRRYYGYTF. The DNA of the CDR3 is TGTGCCAGCAGCTTGGACAGTGCCCCGAGAAGGTACTATGGCTACACCTTC. The V call is TRBV11-2, the J call TRBJ1-2; D is perhaps TRBD1 (6 bases). V was cut by 3 bases and J by 3 bases, with 20 bases left in between. The length of the CDR3 is 17 residues. CDR1 SGHAT and CDR2 FQNNGV come from the germline V gene.

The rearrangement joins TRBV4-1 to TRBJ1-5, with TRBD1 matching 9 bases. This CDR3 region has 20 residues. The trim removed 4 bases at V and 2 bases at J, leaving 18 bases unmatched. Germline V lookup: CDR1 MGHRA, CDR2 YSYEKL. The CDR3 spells CASSPSLSGTGKIGNQPQHF. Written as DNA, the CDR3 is TGCGCCAGCAGCCCCTCACTTTCTGGGACAGGGAAAATCGGCAATCAGCCCCAGCATTTT.

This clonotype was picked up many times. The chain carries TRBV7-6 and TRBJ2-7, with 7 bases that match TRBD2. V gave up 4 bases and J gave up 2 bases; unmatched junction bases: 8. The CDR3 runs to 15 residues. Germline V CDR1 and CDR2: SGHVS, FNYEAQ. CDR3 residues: CASSSSSGGTYEQYF. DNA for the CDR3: TGTGCCAGCAGCTCTTCTAGCGGAGGGACCTACGAGCAGTACTTC.

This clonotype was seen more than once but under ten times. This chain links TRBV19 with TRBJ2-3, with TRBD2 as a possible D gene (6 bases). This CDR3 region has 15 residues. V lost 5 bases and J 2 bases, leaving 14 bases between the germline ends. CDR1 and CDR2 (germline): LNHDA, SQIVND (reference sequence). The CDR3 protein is CASSFSGRYTDTQYF. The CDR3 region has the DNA TGTGCCAGTAGTTTTAGCGGACGATACACAGATACGCAGTATTTT.

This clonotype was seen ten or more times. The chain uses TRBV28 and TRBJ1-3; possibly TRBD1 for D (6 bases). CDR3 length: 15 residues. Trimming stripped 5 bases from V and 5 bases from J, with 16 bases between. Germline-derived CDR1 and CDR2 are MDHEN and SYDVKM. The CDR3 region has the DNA TGTGCCAGCAGTATGACAAACAGGGAAAGAAACACCATATATTTT. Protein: CASSMTNRERNTIYF.

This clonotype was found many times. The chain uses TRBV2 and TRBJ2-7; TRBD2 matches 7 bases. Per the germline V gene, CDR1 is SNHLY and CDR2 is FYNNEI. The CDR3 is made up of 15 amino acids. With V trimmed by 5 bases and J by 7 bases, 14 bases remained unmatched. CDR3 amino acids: CASSPQLAGAGEQYF. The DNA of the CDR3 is TGTGCCAGCAGTCCTCAGCTCGCGGGAGCGGGAGAGCAGTACTTC. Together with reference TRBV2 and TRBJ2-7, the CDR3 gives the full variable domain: EPEVTQTPSHQVTQMGQEVILRCVPISNHLYFYWYRQILGQKVEFLVSFYNNEISEKSEIFDDQFSVERPDGSNFTLKIRSTKLEDSAMYFCASSPQLAGAGEQYFGPGTRLTVT.

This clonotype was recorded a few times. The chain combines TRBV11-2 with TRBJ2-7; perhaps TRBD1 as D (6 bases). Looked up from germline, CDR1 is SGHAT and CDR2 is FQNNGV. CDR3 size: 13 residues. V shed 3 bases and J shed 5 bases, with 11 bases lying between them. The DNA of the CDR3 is TGTGCCAGCAGCTTTGAGGGGGTACACGAGCAGTACTTC. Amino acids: CASSFEGVHEQYF.

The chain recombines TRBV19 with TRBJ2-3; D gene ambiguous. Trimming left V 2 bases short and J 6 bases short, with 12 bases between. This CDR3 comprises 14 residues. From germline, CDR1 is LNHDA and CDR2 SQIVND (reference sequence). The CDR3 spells CASSITNSRDTQYF. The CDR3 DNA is TGTGCCAGTAGTATAACTAATAGTAGGGATACGCAGTATTTT.

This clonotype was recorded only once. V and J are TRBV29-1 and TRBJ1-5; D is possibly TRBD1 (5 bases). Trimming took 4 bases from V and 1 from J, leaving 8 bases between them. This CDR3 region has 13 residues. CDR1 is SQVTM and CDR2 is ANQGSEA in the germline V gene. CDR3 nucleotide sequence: TGCAGCGTTGCAGGGAACAGCAATCAGCCCCAGCATTTT. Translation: CSVAGNSNQPQHF.

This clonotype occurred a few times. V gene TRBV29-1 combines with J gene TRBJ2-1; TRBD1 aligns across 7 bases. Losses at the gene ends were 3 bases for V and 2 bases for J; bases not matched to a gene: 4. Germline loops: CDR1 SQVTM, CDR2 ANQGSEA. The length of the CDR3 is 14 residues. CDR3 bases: TGCAGCGTTGATTCAGGGGGTCCCTACAATGAGCAGTTCTTC. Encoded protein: CSVDSGGPYNEQFF.

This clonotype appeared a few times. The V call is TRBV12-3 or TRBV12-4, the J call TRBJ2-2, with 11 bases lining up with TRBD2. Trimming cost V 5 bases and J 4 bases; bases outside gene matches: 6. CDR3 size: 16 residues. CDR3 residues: CASSPELAGVTGELFF. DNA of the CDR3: TGTGCCAGCAGTCCCGAACTAGCGGGAGTCACCGGGGAGCTGTTTTTT.

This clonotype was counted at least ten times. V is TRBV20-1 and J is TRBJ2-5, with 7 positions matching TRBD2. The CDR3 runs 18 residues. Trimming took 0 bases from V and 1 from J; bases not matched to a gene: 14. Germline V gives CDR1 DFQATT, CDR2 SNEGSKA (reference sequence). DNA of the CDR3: TGCAGTGCTAGAGATCTGAAGCGGGACCTATACCTCCAAGAGACCCAGTACTTC. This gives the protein CSARDLKRDLYLQETQYF.

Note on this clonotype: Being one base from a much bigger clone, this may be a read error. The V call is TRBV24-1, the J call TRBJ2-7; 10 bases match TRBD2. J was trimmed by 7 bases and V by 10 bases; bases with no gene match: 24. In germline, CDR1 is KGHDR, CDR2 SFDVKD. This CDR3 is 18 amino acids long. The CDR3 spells CATSPASGSGRLRNEQYF. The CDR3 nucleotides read TGTGCCACAAGCCCTGCTAGCGGGAGCGGGAGGTTGAGGAATGAGCAGTACTTC.

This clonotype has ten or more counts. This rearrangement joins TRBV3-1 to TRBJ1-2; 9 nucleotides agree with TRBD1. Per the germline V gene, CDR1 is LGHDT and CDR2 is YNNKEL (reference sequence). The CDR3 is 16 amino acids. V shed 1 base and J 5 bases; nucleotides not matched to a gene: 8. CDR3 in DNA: TGTGCCAGCAGCCAAGTGACCGGACAGGGGAGTTATGGCTACACCTTC. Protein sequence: CASSQVTGQGSYGYTF.